The clone carrying this T cell receptor beta chain was counted once. Its antigen is unidentified. The data belong to a study of cytomegalovirus exposure and HLA in healthy donors. Findings of the study overall: Using the classifier, cytomegalovirus status was reportedly diagnosed with high specificity and sensitivity. The authors listed 150 to 200 TCR beta chains as cytomegalovirus-associated.

This CDR3 comprises 15 residues. The germline V and J ends were trimmed by 7 bases and 0 bases, with 13 bases remaining between them. Germline-derived CDR1 and CDR2 are MDHEN and SYDVKM. Method: immunoSEQ multiplex PCR; TCRdb's copy keeps in-frame clones and lacks some. The repertoire holds 180,000 or so clones, with approximately 86% as singletons. A roughly 120-subject validation cohort, separate from the approximately 610-subject first cohort, supplied the donors. The sequencing input was PBMCs. The J gene is TRBJ1-3, the V gene TRBV28; possibly TRBD1 for D (5 bases). This TCR was sampled from a man aged 18 to 30 in good health and CMV-seropositive. CDR3 residues: CASTTDRDSGNTIYF. CDR3 bases: TGTGCCAGCACCACTGACAGAGACTCTGGAAACACCATATATTTT.